These T cell receptor beta chains were read from a single sample in a study of cytomegalovirus exposure and HLA in healthy donors. The repertoire was sequenced with immunoSEQ multiplex PCR; TCRdb's copy has only in-frame clones and lacks some. The table shows over 150,000 clones, with around 96% occurring only once. Specimen: PBMCs. Every receptor here comes from a woman between 18 and 29 years old in good health and CMV-seronegative. CDR3s include the opening cysteine and the closing phenylalanine or tryptophan. The order of the fields is V gene, J gene, CDR3 protein.

TRBV29-1	TRBJ2-6	CSVYGPGQGAIGANVLTF
TRBV21-1	TRBJ2-5	CASSKKRGQVDQETQYF
TRBV27	TRBJ1-6	CASRSTGTGGYSPLHF
TRBV4-3	TRBJ1-1	CASSQEGHSNTEAFF
TRBV12-2	TRBJ1-4	CASRTAFGATNEKLFF
TRBV6-6	.	CASSSGTQSYEQYF
TRBV7-2	TRBJ2-5	CASSSRGGGETQYF
TRBV18	TRBJ1-5	CASSPPSTPNQPQHF
TRBV9	TRBJ1-4	CASSATATNEKLFF
TRBV5-1	TRBJ1-2	CASSQPSGASNYGYTF
TRBV9	TRBJ1-1	CAVQGEGTEAFF
TRBV6-5	TRBJ2-1	CASSRTSGYNEQFF
TRBV4-1	TRBJ2-1	CASSHPGQGPYNEQFF
TRBV4-3	TRBJ1-3	CASSQDPGPGNTIYF
TRBV18	TRBJ2-7	CASSPGTSGTYEQYF
TRBV19	TRBJ2-3	CASSIDRGADTQYF
TRBV7-9	TRBJ1-4	CASSYRDRVGEKLFF